The 28 T cell receptor beta chains presented below share a single source sample, sequenced in a study of identical twins. Using its own MiXCR run on the 5' RACE reads, TCRdb lists one record per CDR3 protein. The sample comprises 650,000 to 800,000 distinct CDR3 sequences, approximately 9% of which are singletons, and 0.98% rests with the top ten. The same data also went into a second study, on yellow fever vaccine responses in identical twins.

The sample taken for sequencing was PBMCs. These receptors came from a woman aged 18 to 35 in good health.

In its sample, this clonotype was seen many times. This sequence joins TRBV12-3 or TRBV12-4 and TRBJ2-1; D is undetermined. Between the trimmed V and J ends, which lost 1 base and 5 bases, there was a span of 15 bases. The CDR3 runs 16 residues. CDR3 sequence reads: CASSLGSATKNNEQFF. As DNA, the CDR3 is TGTGCCAGCAGTTTAGGCTCCGCGACCAAGAACAATGAGCAGTTCTTC.

The gene calls are TRBV7-9 and TRBJ2-5; 9 bases line up with TRBD1. The germline gives CDR1 SEHNR, CDR2 FQNEAQ (reference sequence). The V gene end was trimmed by 7 bases and the J gene end by 2 bases; junction bases not matched to a gene: 5. The CDR3 runs 14 residues. CDR3 sequence: CASNHGTGQETQYF. CDR3 coding DNA: TGTGCCAGCAACCACGGGACAGGGCAAGAGACCCAGTACTTC.

The chain is built from TRBV19 and TRBJ2-7, with TRBD2 matching 7 bases. Germline V gene data show CDR1 as LNHDA and CDR2 as SQIVND (reference sequence). The ends lost 10 bases at V and 2 bases at J; junction bases unmatched: 11. The CDR3 is 14 residues long. CDR3 bases: TGTGCCACCGGATGGGAGGGGCCGACCTACGAGCAGTACTTC. Its translation: CATGWEGPTYEQYF.

The CDR3 is CASSLEFRGLRETQYF. The DNA for the CDR3 is TGCGCCAGCAGCTTGGAGTTTCGAGGTCTCCGGGAGACCCAGTACTTC. This sequence joins TRBV5-1 and TRBJ2-5, with no clear D. V was trimmed by 0 bases and J by 5 bases, leaving 17 bases between them. From germline, CDR1 is SGHRS and CDR2 YFSETQ. This CDR3 is built from 16 residues.

This clonotype was found a few times. The chain recombines TRBV3-1 with TRBJ2-1, with 10 positions matching TRBD2. J was trimmed by 7 bases and V by 6 bases; bases with no gene match: 9. Germline CDR1 is LGHDT and CDR2 is YNNKEL (reference sequence). This CDR3 has 15 amino acids. CDR3 sequence: CASSIAGGFGNEQFF. The CDR3 coding sequence is TGTGCCAGCAGTATAGCGGGAGGCTTTGGTAATGAGCAGTTCTTC.

The chain combines TRBV20-1 with TRBJ2-2; 12 bases are a match to TRBD2. Germline trimming cut 5 bases from V and 5 bases from J; bases unmatched to any gene: 6. CDR3 length: 15 amino acids. Germline lookup yields CDR1 DFQATT and CDR2 SNEGSKA (reference sequence). The CDR3: CSAGRTSGTTGELFF. CDR3 DNA sequence: TGCAGTGCTGGCCGGACTAGCGGGACGACCGGGGAGCTGTTTTTT.

This clonotype has ten or more counts. The chain links TRBV6-1 to TRBJ2-2, with D hard to call. Germline V gives CDR1 MNHNS, CDR2 SASEGT. The CDR3 is 13 amino acids. The V end was cut by 8 bases, the J end by 4 bases, with 11 bases between. The CDR3 protein is CASVRFATGELFF. The CDR3 coding sequence is TGTGCCAGCGTCCGGTTTGCCACCGGGGAGCTGTTTTTT.

This clonotype appeared a few times. The gene calls are TRBV28 and TRBJ2-7; D is perhaps TRBD2 (5 bases). The V gene lost 7 bases and the J gene lost 0 bases, with 22 bases spanning the gap. In germline, CDR1 is MDHEN, CDR2 SYDVKM. This CDR3 has 17 amino acids. This chain's CDR3 is CASNPGMGRRSSYEQYF. CDR3 nucleotides: TGTGCCAGCAACCCCGGGATGGGGAGAAGGAGCTCCTACGAGCAGTACTTC.

The table lists this clonotype with a few counts. The gene calls are TRBV7-9 and TRBJ2-1; 10 positions agree with TRBD1. Germline CDR1 and CDR2: SEHNR and FQNEAQ (reference sequence). This CDR3 has 15 amino acids. V shed 4 bases, J shed 7 bases, and the junction held 7 bases outside the gene matches. This CDR3 is CASSSEDRGHNEQFF. CDR3 coding DNA: TGTGCCAGCAGCTCTGAAGACAGGGGGCATAATGAGCAGTTCTTC.

This clonotype was seen a few times. V is TRBV6-1 and J is TRBJ2-7; D gene ambiguous. The germline CDR1 and CDR2 sequences are MNHNS and SASEGT. The CDR3 loop spans 13 amino acids. V was clipped by 7 bases and J by 2 bases, with 12 bases between them. Here the CDR3 reads CASMDGPTYEQYF. The CDR3, as DNA: TGTGCCAGCATGGACGGGCCTACCTACGAGCAGTACTTC.

The chain combines TRBV7-9 with TRBJ2-5; D unclear. This CDR3 is 13 amino acids long. Germline-derived CDR1 and CDR2 are SEHNR and FQNEAQ (reference sequence). V was trimmed by 7 bases and J by 5 bases, leaving 14 bases between them. DNA of the CDR3: TGTGCCAGCACCCCTGACCCCGGGGAGACCCAGTACTTC. Translation: CASTPDPGETQYF.

The chain is built from TRBV7-2 and TRBJ2-3, with 9 bases aligning to TRBD2. Germline V CDR1 and CDR2: SGHTA, FQGNSA. The CDR3 extends over 17 amino acids. Trimming cost V 4 bases and J 7 bases; bases outside gene matches: 15. CDR3 protein: CASSSVRGGVGGNTQYF. CDR3 in DNA: TGTGCCAGCAGCTCTGTTCGCGGGGGGGTTGGTGGAAATACGCAGTATTTT.

The chain joins TRBV20-1 to TRBJ2-1, with 13 bases fitting TRBD2. CDR1 DFQATT and CDR2 SNEGSKA come from the germline V gene (reference sequence). This CDR3 region has 14 residues. The chain's CDR3 is CSWMGTSGNNEQFF. CDR3 nucleotide sequence: TGCAGCTGGATGGGGACTAGCGGGAACAATGAGCAGTTCTTC.

The chain recombines TRBV20-1 with TRBJ2-3, with D perhaps matching TRBD2 (6 bases). This CDR3 is built from 13 residues. From germline, CDR1 is DFQATT and CDR2 SNEGSKA (reference sequence). The V end lost 2 bases, the J end lost 6 bases, and 12 bases lay between the germline ends. The DNA for the CDR3 is TGCAGTGCTAGACAGGGAGGCCTGGATACGCAGTATTTT. Translation gives CSARQGGLDTQYF.

The CDR3: CASSHLGLAGGEKNEQFF. CDR3 coding DNA: TGCGCCAGCAGCCACCTCGGACTAGCGGGAGGGGAGAAAAATGAGCAGTTCTTC. This chain uses TRBV4-1 with TRBJ2-1, with TRBD2 matching over 15 bases. The CDR3 covers 18 residues. V lost 3 bases to trimming and J lost 7 bases; unmatched junction nucleotides: 10. Germline CDR1 reads MGHRA; CDR2 reads YSYEKL.

The table lists this clonotype with a few counts. V gene TRBV20-1 combines with J gene TRBJ2-1; D is possibly TRBD2 (5 bases). The CDR3 is 17 amino acids. V shed 0 bases and J shed 3 bases, with 18 bases lying between them. Germline V gives CDR1 DFQATT, CDR2 SNEGSKA (reference sequence). The CDR3 DNA sequence: TGCAGTGCTAGAGATTGGGAGACGGTGAGCCACTACAATGAGCAGTTCTTC. Its translation: CSARDWETVSHYNEQFF.

This clonotype appeared a few times. This rearrangement joins TRBV2 to TRBJ2-3; 12 nucleotides line up with TRBD1. Germline V gene sequence: CDR1 SNHLY, CDR2 FYNNEI. J lost 5 bases, V lost 6 bases, and 6 bases had no gene match. The CDR3 is 15 amino acids. The CDR3 DNA reads TGTGCCAGCAGCCCGGGACAGGGGGCAGGAGATACGCAGTATTTT. Encoded protein: CASSPGQGAGDTQYF.

Here the CDR3 DNA reads TGCAGCGTTGAACGTACGAAACAGGGCAATGAGCAGTTCTTC. This codes for CSVERTKQGNEQFF. The V gene is TRBV29-1, the J gene TRBJ2-1; TRBD1 might be the D (6 bases). The CDR3 sequence is 14 residues long. V was clipped by 2 bases and J by 6 bases, with 14 bases between them. Germline lookup yields CDR1 SQVTM and CDR2 ANQGSEA.

The chain uses TRBV19 and TRBJ2-3; maybe TRBD2 (7 bases). The CDR3 runs to 19 residues. Trimming shortened V by 5 bases and J by 2 bases, and 26 bases separated the two germline ends. Germline V gives CDR1 LNHDA, CDR2 SQIVND (reference sequence). The CDR3 sequence: CASSADWGLAAISTDTQYF. CDR3 DNA sequence: TGTGCCAGTAGTGCCGATTGGGGGCTAGCGGCGATCTCCACAGATACGCAGTATTTT.

The CDR3 reads CASENRQGTTYEQYF. Here the CDR3 DNA reads TGTGCCAGCGAAAACCGACAGGGCACAACCTACGAGCAGTACTTC. V usage is TRBV6-1 and J usage is TRBJ2-7; 7 nucleotides match TRBD1. The CDR3 has 15 residues. Germline V gene lookup returns CDR1 MNHNS and CDR2 SASEGT. J gave up 2 bases and V 8 bases, and 12 bases lay outside the gene matches.

This clonotype has at least ten counts. The chain links TRBV7-2 to TRBJ2-3; no clear D. Germline V gene lookup returns CDR1 SGHTA and CDR2 FQGNSA. Trimming took off 6 bases at V and 2 bases at J, with 3 bases between the two ends. The CDR3 has 11 residues. CDR3 region: CASRVTDTQYF. Written as DNA, the CDR3 is TGTGCCAGCAGGGTCACAGATACGCAGTATTTT.

The chain employs TRBV20-1 and TRBJ2-7; perhaps TRBD2 as D (5 bases). This CDR3 is built from 13 residues. Germline loops: CDR1 DFQATT, CDR2 SNEGSKA (reference sequence). V was shortened by 0 bases and J by 7 bases, with 13 bases between the two germline ends. CDR3 coding DNA: TGCAGTGCTAGAGAGCCCGGCGGGCTAGAGCAGTACTTC. Protein product: CSAREPGGLEQYF.

This clonotype occurred once. The rearrangement joins TRBV29-1 to TRBJ2-2; D remains ambiguous. Germline V CDR1 and CDR2: SQVTM, ANQGSEA. This CDR3 is 12 amino acids long. V was clipped by 4 bases and J by 4 bases, with 7 bases between them. The DNA of the CDR3 is TGCAGCGTTGGGGCCGGCACCGGGGAGCTGTTTTTT. Translating it yields CSVGAGTGELFF.

This clonotype was detected only a few times. The rearrangement uses TRBV20-1 and TRBJ2-3; TRBD2 agrees at 8 bases. Germline CDR1 DFQATT, CDR2 SNEGSKA (reference sequence). The CDR3 runs to 15 residues. V trimming: 0 bases; J trimming: 3 bases; junction bases outside the gene matches: 5. The CDR3 DNA reads as TGCAGTGCTAGAGATTTGCTAGCGGGTACAGATACGCAGTATTTT. It codes for CSARDLLAGTDTQYF.

This clonotype has a handful of counts. The rearrangement uses TRBV11-2 and TRBJ2-1; 9 nucleotides line up with TRBD2. Unmatched junction bases numbered 10, after V lost 5 bases and J lost 8 bases. Germline V CDR1 and CDR2: SGHAT, FQNNGV. CDR3 size: 15 residues. CDR3 in amino acids: CASSPLGREGYEQFF. The DNA of the CDR3 is TGTGCCAGCAGCCCCCTTGGGCGGGAGGGCTATGAGCAGTTCTTC.

This clonotype has only a few counts. The chain recombines TRBV29-1 with TRBJ2-5; 12 positions match TRBD2. There are 14 residues in the CDR3. Trimming at V came to 4 bases and at J to 5 bases, leaving 5 bases not matched to a gene. The V gene's germline CDR1 is SQVTM and CDR2 ANQGSEA. The CDR3 loop is CSVALAGGGETQYF. In DNA, the CDR3 is TGCAGCGTTGCCCTAGCGGGAGGGGGGGAGACCCAGTACTTC.

The genes are TRBV20-1 and TRBJ1-1; D is undetermined. The length of the CDR3 is 11 residues. Germline CDR1 and CDR2: DFQATT and SNEGSKA (reference sequence). With 6 bases removed from V and 5 bases from J, the gap between germline ends came to 10 bases. CDR3 loop: CSAVPVTEAFF. The CDR3 DNA sequence: TGCAGTGCCGTCCCAGTTACTGAAGCTTTCTTT.

This rearrangement joins TRBV7-2 to TRBJ2-3; no clear D gene. The V end was cut by 5 bases, the J end by 14 bases, with 14 bases between. Per the germline V gene, CDR1 is SGHTA and CDR2 is FQGNSA. CDR3 length: 11 residues. CDR3 in DNA: TGTGCCAGCAGCCCGGCAGGTTTCAGGTATTTT. Protein product: CASSPAGFRYF.